Listed below are T cell receptor beta chains from one sample, sequenced in a study of blood T cell repertoires in COVID-19. Some clones are missing from TCRdb's copy, which holds only in-frame ones; the method was immunoSEQ multiplex PCR. The table shows about 140,000 clones, with roughly 87% occurring only once. The sequencing input was peripheral blood. Source of these receptors: a man between 65 and 85 years old with acute or convalescent COVID-19. Each CDR3 is given with its conserved first and last residue. The D gene is left open where the match is weak. For some rows the clone size is stated as once, few or many, or as a class when expanded; others skip it.

CDR3 protein: CASSRGGTKETQYF
CDR3 DNA: TGTGCCAGCAGCCGAGGTGGGACAAAAGAGACCCAGTACTTC
clone size: -
J gene: TRBJ2-5
D gene: -
V gene: TRBV7-3

CDR3 protein: CASSGSGTTDTQYF
CDR3 DNA: TGCGCCAGCTCGGGTAGCGGGACCACAGATACGCAGTATTTT
clone size: -
J gene: TRBJ2-3
D gene: TRBD2
V gene: TRBV10-1

CDR3 protein: CASSNRGGSNSPLHF
CDR3 DNA: TGTGCCAGCAGCAACAGGGGCGGAAGTAATTCACCCCTCCACTTT
clone size: -
J gene: TRBJ1-6
D gene: TRBD1
V gene: TRBV13

CDR3 protein: CASSTLTGDGGNTIYF
CDR3 DNA: TGTGCCAGCAGCACCTTGACAGGGGATGGTGGAAACACCATATATTTT
clone size: -
J gene: TRBJ1-3
D gene: TRBD1
V gene: TRBV7-2

CDR3 protein: CATSRGGHNQPQHF
CDR3 DNA: TGTGCCACCAGCAGAGGCGGACACAATCAGCCCCAGCATTTT
clone size: -
J gene: TRBJ1-5
D gene: -
V gene: TRBV15

CDR3 protein: CASSIVSGASGELFF
CDR3 DNA: TGTGCCAGTAGTATAGTATCGGGAGCGTCCGGGGAGCTGTTTTTT
clone size: -
J gene: TRBJ2-2
D gene: -
V gene: TRBV19

CDR3 protein: CASSLGLAGRDTQYF
CDR3 DNA: TGTGCCAGCAGCTTGGGTCTAGCGGGGCGGGATACGCAGTATTTT
clone size: -
J gene: TRBJ2-3
D gene: TRBD2
V gene: TRBV5-5

CDR3 protein: CASSPGAGTDTQYF
CDR3 DNA: TGCGCCAGCAGCCCAGGGGCGGGCACAGATACGCAGTATTTT
clone size: -
J gene: TRBJ2-3
D gene: -
V gene: TRBV5-1

CDR3 protein: CASRVTGQVLRDTQYF
CDR3 DNA: TGCGCCAGCAGGGTAACGGGACAGGTCCTTCGAGATACGCAGTATTTT
clone size: -
J gene: TRBJ2-3
D gene: TRBD1
V gene: TRBV5-1

CDR3 protein: CASSQGQGEDYGYTF
CDR3 DNA: TGTGCCAGCAGCCAAGGACAGGGTGAGGACTATGGCTACACCTTC
clone size: -
J gene: TRBJ1-2
D gene: TRBD1
V gene: TRBV3-1/TRBV3-2

CDR3 protein: CASSVQGGNTEAFF
CDR3 DNA: TGTGCCAGTAGTGTACAGGGTGGGAACACTGAAGCTTTCTTT
clone size: -
J gene: TRBJ1-1
D gene: -
V gene: TRBV19

CDR3 protein: CASSNPGQITPATNEKLFF
CDR3 DNA: TGTGCCAGCAGCAATCCGGGACAGATAACCCCTGCAACTAATGAAAAACTGTTTTTT
clone size: -
J gene: TRBJ1-4
D gene: -
V gene: TRBV21-1

CDR3 protein: CASSRLAGGGTDTQYF
CDR3 DNA: TGTGCCAGCTCCCGACTAGCGGGAGGGGGTACAGATACGCAGTATTTT
clone size: -
J gene: TRBJ2-3
D gene: TRBD2
V gene: TRBV18

CDR3 protein: CASSRGPPDTQYF
CDR3 DNA: TGTGCCAGCAGTCGTGGCCCCCCAGATACGCAGTATTTT
clone size: -
J gene: TRBJ2-3
D gene: -
V gene: TRBV2

CDR3 protein: CASSQDREGPYEQYF
CDR3 DNA: TGCGCCAGCAGCCAAGATCGAGAGGGTCCCTACGAGCAGTACTTC
clone size: -
J gene: TRBJ2-7
D gene: -
V gene: TRBV4-1

CDR3 protein: CASSAGGSYTF
CDR3 DNA: TGTGCCAGCAGCGCAGGGGGGAGCTACACCTTC
clone size: -
J gene: TRBJ1-2
D gene: TRBD1
V gene: TRBV2

CDR3 protein: CASSFGTQNSGNTIYF
CDR3 DNA: TGCGCCAGCAGCTTTGGGACACAGAACTCTGGAAACACCATATATTTT
clone size: -
J gene: TRBJ1-3
D gene: -
V gene: TRBV5-1

CDR3 protein: CASSSGQPQETQYF
CDR3 DNA: TGTGCCAGCAGCTCGGGACAGCCCCAAGAGACCCAGTACTTC
clone size: few
J gene: TRBJ2-5
D gene: TRBD1
V gene: TRBV3-1/TRBV3-2

CDR3 protein: CASSARGSDTDTQYF
CDR3 DNA: TGCGCCAGCAGCGCCCGGGGTTCAGACACAGATACGCAGTATTTT
clone size: -
J gene: TRBJ2-3
D gene: -
V gene: TRBV5-1

CDR3 protein: CASSRDSGRNEQFF
CDR3 DNA: TGTGCCAGCTCCCGGGACAGCGGCCGGAATGAGCAGTTCTTC
clone size: -
J gene: TRBJ2-1
D gene: TRBD1
V gene: TRBV18

CDR3 protein: CASGVGRVTDTQYF
CDR3 DNA: TGTGCCAGCGGGGTGGGCAGGGTCACAGATACGCAGTATTTT
clone size: -
J gene: TRBJ2-3
D gene: -
V gene: TRBV25-1

CDR3 protein: CASSGIAGRTGELFF
CDR3 DNA: TGTGCCAGCAGTGGAATAGCGGGGCGAACCGGGGAGCTGTTTTTT
clone size: -
J gene: TRBJ2-2
D gene: TRBD2
V gene: TRBV2

CDR3 protein: CASSDPGTSSYNSPLHF
CDR3 DNA: TGTGCCAGCAGTGACCCAGGGACAAGCTCCTATAATTCACCCCTCCACTTT
clone size: -
J gene: TRBJ1-6
D gene: -
V gene: TRBV6-1

CDR3 protein: CANRNAGNTEAFF
CDR3 DNA: TGTGCCAACCGAAACGCCGGGAACACTGAAGCTTTCTTT
clone size: -
J gene: TRBJ1-1
D gene: -
V gene: TRBV6-5

CDR3 protein: CASSPDRGIYGYTF
CDR3 DNA: TGTGCCAGCAGCCCAGACAGGGGAATCTATGGCTACACCTTC
clone size: -
J gene: TRBJ1-2
D gene: TRBD1
V gene: TRBV7-9

CDR3 protein: CATSDSNRGYEQYF
CDR3 DNA: TGTGCCACCAGTGATTCTAACAGGGGCTACGAGCAGTACTTC
clone size: -
J gene: TRBJ2-7
D gene: TRBD1
V gene: TRBV24-1

CDR3 protein: CASSEIAGGSTDTQYF
CDR3 DNA: TGTGCCAGTAGTGAAATAGCGGGGGGGAGCACAGATACGCAGTATTTT
clone size: -
J gene: TRBJ2-3
D gene: TRBD2
V gene: TRBV19

CDR3 protein: CASSYPDRVGTGELFF
CDR3 DNA: TGTGCCAGCAGTTATCCCGACAGGGTGGGCACCGGGGAGCTGTTTTTT
clone size: -
J gene: TRBJ2-2
D gene: TRBD1
V gene: TRBV6-5

CDR3 protein: CSVQEGGHQPQHF
CDR3 DNA: TGCAGCGTCCAAGAGGGGGGGCATCAGCCCCAGCATTTT
clone size: -
J gene: TRBJ1-5
D gene: -
V gene: TRBV29-1

CDR3 protein: CASSPPGQALYEQYF
CDR3 DNA: TGTGCCAGCTCACCACCAGGACAGGCCCTCTACGAGCAGTACTTC
clone size: -
J gene: TRBJ2-7
D gene: TRBD1
V gene: TRBV18

CDR3 protein: CASSFWRGRDNSNQPQHF
CDR3 DNA: TGTGCCAGCAGTTTTTGGAGGGGACGCGATAATAGCAATCAGCCCCAGCATTTT
clone size: once
J gene: TRBJ1-5
D gene: -
V gene: TRBV14

CDR3 protein: CASSPQNYGYTF
CDR3 DNA: TGTGCCAGCAGCCCACAGAACTATGGCTACACCTTC
clone size: -
J gene: TRBJ1-2
D gene: -
V gene: TRBV14

CDR3 protein: CASSDPRQGKSSYEQYF
CDR3 DNA: TGTGCCAGCAGTGACCCAAGACAGGGGAAGAGCTCCTACGAGCAGTACTTC
clone size: -
J gene: TRBJ2-7
D gene: TRBD1
V gene: TRBV6-1

CDR3 protein: CSVGQGVREGYTF
CDR3 DNA: TGCAGCGTGGGACAGGGGGTAAGGGAGGGCTACACCTTC
clone size: -
J gene: TRBJ1-2
D gene: TRBD1
V gene: TRBV29-1

CDR3 protein: CASSFGEETQYF
CDR3 DNA: TGTGCCAGCAGTTTTGGAGAGGAGACCCAGTACTTC
clone size: -
J gene: TRBJ2-5
D gene: -
V gene: TRBV12-3/TRBV12-4

CDR3 protein: CASRPDRGREYGYTF
CDR3 DNA: TGTGCCAGCAGGCCCGACAGGGGGCGGGAGTATGGCTACACCTTC
clone size: -
J gene: TRBJ1-2
D gene: TRBD1
V gene: TRBV6-5

CDR3 protein: CASSTQRGPSYEQYF
CDR3 DNA: TGTGCCAGTAGTACCCAGCGGGGGCCCTCCTACGAGCAGTACTTC
clone size: -
J gene: TRBJ2-7
D gene: TRBD2
V gene: TRBV19